The 8 T cell receptor beta chains presented below share a single source sample, sequenced in a study of shared clonotypes between healthy human individuals. Produced via immunoSEQ multiplex PCR; TCRdb's table is partial and in-frame only. The top ten hold over 1.5% of the sample, which has some 2,100,000 clones, about 92% seen once. Selected positively for CCR7 and CD45RO-negative, naive CD8 cells excluded terminally differentiated effector memory CD45RA+ cells. The specimen sequenced was naive CD8+ T cells from PBMCs. The source is a man younger than 35 in good health. Some clones in this sample may be carry-over from other donors' samples.

The V call is TRBV11-2, the J call TRBJ2-3, with D uncertain. The V end was cut by 0 bases, the J end by 10 bases, with 11 bases between. The CDR3 is made up of 13 amino acids. The germline V gene encodes CDR1 SGHAT and CDR2 FQNNGV. The chain's CDR3 is CASSLETDVAQYF. For the CDR3, the DNA is TGTGCCAGCAGCTTAGAGACCGACGTCGCGCAGTATTTT.

The chain joins TRBV5-4 to TRBJ2-1; 7 bases agree with TRBD2. J gave up 5 bases and V 4 bases, and 9 bases lay outside the gene matches. Per the germline V gene, CDR1 is SGHNT and CDR2 is YYREEE (reference sequence). The CDR3 is 15 amino acids. The CDR3, as DNA: TGTGCCAGCAGCCTGGGGCTAGCGGACCACAATGAGCAGTTCTTC. As protein: CASSLGLADHNEQFF.

A remark on this clone: This sample includes further DNA sequences coding for the same CDR3. The rearrangement joins TRBV9 to TRBJ2-3; D is possibly TRBD1 or TRBD2 (5 bases each). Germline loops: CDR1 SGDLS, CDR2 YYNGEE. The CDR3 runs to 15 residues. With 2 bases removed from V and 1 base from J, the gap between germline ends came to 11 bases. Here the CDR3 reads CASSVGSGRTDTQYF. The CDR3 nucleotides read TGTGCCAGCAGCGTGGGGTCGGGACGCACAGATACGCAGTATTTT.

This chain uses TRBV7-9 with TRBJ2-1; tentatively, D is TRBD1 (6 bases). Germline CDR1 and CDR2: SEHNR and FQNEAQ (reference sequence). The V gene lost 4 bases and the J gene lost 8 bases, with 24 bases spanning the gap. This CDR3 is 17 amino acids long. CDR3 in DNA: TGTGCCAGCAGCTCACTTCAAACAGGGATCTTTTTAGATGAGCAGTTCTTC. Its translation: CASSSLQTGIFLDEQFF.

Concerning this clone: This specimen includes other DNA sequences encoding the same CDR3. The chain employs TRBV29-1 and TRBJ2-7; no reliable D call. Germline CDR1 is SQVTM and CDR2 is ANQGSEA. With 4 bases removed from V and 0 bases from J, the gap between germline ends came to 10 bases. The CDR3 runs to 13 residues. CDR3 sequence (DNA): TGCAGCGTTGCCTCCAGGAGCTCCTACGAGCAGTACTTC. Translated, it gives CSVASRSSYEQYF.

V and J are TRBV4-2 and TRBJ2-2; TRBD2 aligns across 9 bases. The CDR3 length is 17 residues. Germline V gene lookup returns CDR1 LGHNA and CDR2 YNFKEQ. Unmatched junction bases numbered 3, after V lost 0 bases and J lost 1 base. As DNA, the CDR3 is TGTGCCAGCAGCCAAGAGGAACTAGCGGGGAACACCGGGGAGCTGTTTTTT. Amino acids: CASSQEELAGNTGELFF.

The J gene is TRBJ1-1, the V gene TRBV5-1; D is ambiguous. The germline V gene encodes CDR1 SGHRS and CDR2 YFSETQ. V was shortened by 0 bases and J by 10 bases, with 7 bases between the two germline ends. There are 11 residues in the CDR3. CDR3 sequence: CASSLGVVAFF. The CDR3 nucleotides read TGCGCCAGCAGCTTGGGGGTGGTAGCTTTCTTT.

On this clone: Other DNA sequences in this specimen translate into the identical CDR3. V is TRBV4-3 and J is TRBJ2-6; D gene uncertain. CDR1 is LGHNA and CDR2 is YSLEER in the germline V gene. Trimming removed 3 bases at V and 0 bases at J, with 12 bases between. CDR3 length equals 17 residues. The CDR3 nucleotides are TGCGCCAGCAGCCAGGACGAAGTTGGCTCTGGGGCCAACGTCCTGACTTTC. Its protein product is CASSQDEVGSGANVLTF.